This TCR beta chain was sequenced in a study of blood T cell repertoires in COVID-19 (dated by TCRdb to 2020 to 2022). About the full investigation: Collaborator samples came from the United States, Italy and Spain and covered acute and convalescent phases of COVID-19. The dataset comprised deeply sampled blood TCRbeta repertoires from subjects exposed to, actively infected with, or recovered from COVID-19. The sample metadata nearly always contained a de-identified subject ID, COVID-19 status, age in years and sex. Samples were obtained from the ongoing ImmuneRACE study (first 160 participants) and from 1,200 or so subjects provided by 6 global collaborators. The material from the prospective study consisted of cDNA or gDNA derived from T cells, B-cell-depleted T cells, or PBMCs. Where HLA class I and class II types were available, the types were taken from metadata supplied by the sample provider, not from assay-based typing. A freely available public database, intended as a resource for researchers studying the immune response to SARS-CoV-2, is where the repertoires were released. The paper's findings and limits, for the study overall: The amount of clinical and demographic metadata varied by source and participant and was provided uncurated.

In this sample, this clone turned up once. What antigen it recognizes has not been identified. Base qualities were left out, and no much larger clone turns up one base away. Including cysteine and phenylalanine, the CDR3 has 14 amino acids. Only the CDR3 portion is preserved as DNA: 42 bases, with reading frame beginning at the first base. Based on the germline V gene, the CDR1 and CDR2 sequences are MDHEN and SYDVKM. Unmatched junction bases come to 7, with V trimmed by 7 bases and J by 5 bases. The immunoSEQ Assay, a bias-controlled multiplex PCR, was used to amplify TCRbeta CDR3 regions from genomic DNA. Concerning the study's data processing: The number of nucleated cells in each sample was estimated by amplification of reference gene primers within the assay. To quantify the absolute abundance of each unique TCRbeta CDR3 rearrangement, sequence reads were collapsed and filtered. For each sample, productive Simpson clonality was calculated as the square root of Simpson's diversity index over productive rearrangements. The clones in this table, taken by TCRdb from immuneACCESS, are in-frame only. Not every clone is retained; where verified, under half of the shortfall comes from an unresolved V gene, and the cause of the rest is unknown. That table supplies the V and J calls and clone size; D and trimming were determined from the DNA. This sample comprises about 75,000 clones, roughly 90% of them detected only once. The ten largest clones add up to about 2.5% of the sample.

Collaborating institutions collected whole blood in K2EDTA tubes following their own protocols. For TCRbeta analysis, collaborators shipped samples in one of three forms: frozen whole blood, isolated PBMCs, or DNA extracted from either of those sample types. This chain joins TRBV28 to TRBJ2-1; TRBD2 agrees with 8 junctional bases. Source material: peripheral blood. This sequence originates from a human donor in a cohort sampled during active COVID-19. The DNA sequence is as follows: TGTGCCAGCACCACTAGCGGCTCTCACAATGAGCAGTTCTTC. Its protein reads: CASTTSGSHNEQFF. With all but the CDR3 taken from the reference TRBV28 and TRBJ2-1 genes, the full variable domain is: DVKVTQSSRYLVKRTGEKVFLECVQDMDHENMFWYRQDPGLGLRLIYFSYDVKMKEKGDIPEGYSVSREKKERFSLILESASTNQTSMYLCASTTSGSHNEQFFGPGTRLTVL.